This entry features one T cell receptor (beta chain) sequence. The data belong to a study of control samples from healthy donors and cancer patients. The CDR3 runs 15 residues. Germline assignment: CDR1 LNHDA and CDR2 SQIVND (reference sequence). Trimming left V 6 bases short and J 4 bases short, with 18 bases between. Profiling relied on immunoSEQ multiplex PCR, and the TCRdb table lists in-frame clones only, not all of them. The sample consists of about 140,000 clones, about 90% of them appearing once. Sequencing input: blood. V is TRBV19 and J is TRBJ1-2; the D gene is possibly TRBD1 (6 bases). This receptor was identified in a man younger than 30 in good health. CDR3 loop: CASSLDSQGTYGYTF. For the CDR3, the DNA is TGTGCCAGTAGCCTAGACTCACAGGGAACCTATGGCTACACCTTC.